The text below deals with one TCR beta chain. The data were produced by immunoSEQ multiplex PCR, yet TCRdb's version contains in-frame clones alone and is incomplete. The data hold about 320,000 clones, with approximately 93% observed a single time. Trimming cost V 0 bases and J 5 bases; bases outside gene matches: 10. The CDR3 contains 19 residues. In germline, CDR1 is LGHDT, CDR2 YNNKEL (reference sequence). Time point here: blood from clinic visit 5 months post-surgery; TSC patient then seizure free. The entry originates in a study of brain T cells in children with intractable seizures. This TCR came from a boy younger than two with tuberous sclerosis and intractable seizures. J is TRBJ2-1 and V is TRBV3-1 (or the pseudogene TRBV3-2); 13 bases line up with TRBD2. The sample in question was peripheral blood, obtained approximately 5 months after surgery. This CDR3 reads CASSQETSGGTTLNNEQFF. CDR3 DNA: TGTGCCAGCAGCCAAGAGACTAGCGGGGGGACCACCCTAAACAATGAGCAGTTCTTC.